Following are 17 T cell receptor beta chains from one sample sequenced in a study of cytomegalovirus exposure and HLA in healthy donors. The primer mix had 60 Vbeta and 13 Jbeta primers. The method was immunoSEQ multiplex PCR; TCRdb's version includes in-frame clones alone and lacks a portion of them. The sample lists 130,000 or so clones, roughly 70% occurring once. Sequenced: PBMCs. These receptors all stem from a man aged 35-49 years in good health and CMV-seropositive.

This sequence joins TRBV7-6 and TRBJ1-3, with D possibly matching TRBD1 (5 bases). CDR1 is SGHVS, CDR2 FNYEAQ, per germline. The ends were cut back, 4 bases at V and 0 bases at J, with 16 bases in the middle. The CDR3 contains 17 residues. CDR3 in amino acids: CASSSPPTVISGNTIYF. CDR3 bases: TGTGCCAGCAGCTCACCACCGACAGTGATCTCTGGAAACACCATATATTTT. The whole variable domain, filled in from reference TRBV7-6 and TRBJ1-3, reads GAGVSQSPRYKVTKRGQDVALRCDPISGHVSLYWYRQALGQGPEFLTYFNYEAQQDKSGLPNDRFSAERPEGSISTLTIQRTEQRDSAMYRCASSSPPTVISGNTIYFGEGSWLTVV.

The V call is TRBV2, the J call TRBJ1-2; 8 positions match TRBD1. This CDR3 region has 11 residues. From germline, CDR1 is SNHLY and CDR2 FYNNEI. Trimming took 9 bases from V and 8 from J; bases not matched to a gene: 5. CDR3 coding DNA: TGTGCCAGTCTTGGACAGGGAGGCTACACCTTC. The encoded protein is CASLGQGGYTF.

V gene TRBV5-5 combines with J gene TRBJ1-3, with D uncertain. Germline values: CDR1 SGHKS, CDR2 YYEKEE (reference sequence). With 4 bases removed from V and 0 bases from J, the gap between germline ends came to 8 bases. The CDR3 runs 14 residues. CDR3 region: CASSPLSSGNTIYF. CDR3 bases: TGTGCCAGCAGCCCTTTGAGCTCTGGAAACACCATATATTTT.

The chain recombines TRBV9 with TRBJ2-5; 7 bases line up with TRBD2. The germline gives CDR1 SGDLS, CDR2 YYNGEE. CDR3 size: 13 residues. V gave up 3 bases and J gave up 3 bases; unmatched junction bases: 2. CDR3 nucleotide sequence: TGTGCCAGCAGCGCCGGGACTAAAGAGACCCAGTACTTC. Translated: CASSAGTKETQYF.

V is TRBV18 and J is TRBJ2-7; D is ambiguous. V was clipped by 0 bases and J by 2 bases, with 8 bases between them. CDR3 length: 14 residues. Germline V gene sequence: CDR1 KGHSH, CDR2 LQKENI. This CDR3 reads CASSPPLTTYEQYF. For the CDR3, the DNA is TGTGCCAGCTCACCACCGCTTACTACCTACGAGCAGTACTTC. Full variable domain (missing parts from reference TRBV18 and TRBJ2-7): NAGVMQNPRHLVRRRGQEARLRCSPMKGHSHVYWYRQLPEEGLKFMVYLQKENIIDESGMPKERFSAEFPKEGPSILRIQQVVRGDSAAYFCASSPPLTTYEQYFGPGTRLTVT.

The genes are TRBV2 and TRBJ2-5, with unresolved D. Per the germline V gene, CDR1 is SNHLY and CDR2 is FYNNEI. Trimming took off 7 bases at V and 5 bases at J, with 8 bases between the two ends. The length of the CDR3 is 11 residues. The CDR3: CASTIRETQYF. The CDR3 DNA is TGTGCCAGCACCATACGGGAGACCCAGTACTTC.

The CDR3 here is CASSMIGGVVEETQYF. DNA of the CDR3: TGTGCCAGTAGTATGATCGGCGGGGTCGTTGAAGAGACCCAGTACTTC. This chain joins TRBV19 and TRBJ2-5, with a tentative D call TRBD2 (6 bases). Germline V gene sequence: CDR1 LNHDA, CDR2 SQIVND (reference sequence). The CDR3 has 16 amino acids. Trimming shortened V by 3 bases and J by 3 bases, and 17 bases separated the two germline ends.

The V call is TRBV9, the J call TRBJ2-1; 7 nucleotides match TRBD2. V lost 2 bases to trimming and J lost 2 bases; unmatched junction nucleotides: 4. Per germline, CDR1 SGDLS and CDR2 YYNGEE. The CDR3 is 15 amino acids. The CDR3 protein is CASSVISGAYNEQFF. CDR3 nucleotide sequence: TGTGCCAGCAGCGTTATCAGCGGGGCCTACAATGAGCAGTTCTTC.

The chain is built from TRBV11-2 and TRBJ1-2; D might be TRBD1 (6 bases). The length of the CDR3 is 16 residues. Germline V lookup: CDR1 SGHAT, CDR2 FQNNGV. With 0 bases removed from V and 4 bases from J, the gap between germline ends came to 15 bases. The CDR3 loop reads CASSLEVVRGPYGYTF. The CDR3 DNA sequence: TGTGCCAGCAGCTTAGAGGTCGTCAGGGGCCCCTATGGCTACACCTTC.

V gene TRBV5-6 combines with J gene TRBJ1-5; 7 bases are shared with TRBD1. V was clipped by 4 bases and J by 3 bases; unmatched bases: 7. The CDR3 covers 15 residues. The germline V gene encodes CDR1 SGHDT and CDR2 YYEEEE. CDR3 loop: CASSPWDSNNQPQHF. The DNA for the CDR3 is TGTGCCAGCAGCCCTTGGGACAGCAACAATCAGCCCCAGCATTTT.

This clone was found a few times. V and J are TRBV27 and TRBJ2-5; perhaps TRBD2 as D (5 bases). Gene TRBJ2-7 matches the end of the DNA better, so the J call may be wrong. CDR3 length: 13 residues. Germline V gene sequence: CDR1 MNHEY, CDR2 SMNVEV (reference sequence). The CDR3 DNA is TGTGCCAGCAGTCCGGGGTCCACCTACGAGCAGTACTTC. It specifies CASSPGSTYEQYF.

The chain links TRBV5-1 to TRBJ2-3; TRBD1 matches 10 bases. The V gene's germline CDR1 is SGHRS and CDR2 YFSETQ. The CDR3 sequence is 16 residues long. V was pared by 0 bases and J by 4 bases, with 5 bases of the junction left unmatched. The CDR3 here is CASSLGDRGASDTQYF. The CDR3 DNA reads TGCGCCAGCAGCTTGGGGGACAGGGGCGCATCAGATACGCAGTATTTT.

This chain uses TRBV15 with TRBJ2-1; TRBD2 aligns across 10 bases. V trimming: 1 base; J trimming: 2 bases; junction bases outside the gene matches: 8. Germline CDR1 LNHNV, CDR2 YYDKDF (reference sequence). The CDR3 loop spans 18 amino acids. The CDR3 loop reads CATSRGVLAGVTYNEQFF. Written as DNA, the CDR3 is TGTGCCACCAGCAGAGGGGTCCTAGCGGGGGTAACCTACAATGAGCAGTTCTTC.

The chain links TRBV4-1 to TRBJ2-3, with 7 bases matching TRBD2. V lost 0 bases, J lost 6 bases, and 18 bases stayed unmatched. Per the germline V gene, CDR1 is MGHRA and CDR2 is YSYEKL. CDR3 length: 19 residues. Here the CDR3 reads CASSQDLAAFSDSTDTQYF. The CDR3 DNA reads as TGCGCCAGCAGCCAAGATCTAGCGGCCTTCTCCGATTCCACGGATACGCAGTATTTT.

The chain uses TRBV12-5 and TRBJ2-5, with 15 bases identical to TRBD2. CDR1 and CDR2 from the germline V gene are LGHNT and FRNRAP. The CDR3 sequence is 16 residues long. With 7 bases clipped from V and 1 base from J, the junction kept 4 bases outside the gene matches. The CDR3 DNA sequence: TGTGCTAGTGCCCCGGGACTAGCGGGAGGCCAAGAGACCCAGTACTTC. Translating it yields CASAPGLAGGQETQYF.

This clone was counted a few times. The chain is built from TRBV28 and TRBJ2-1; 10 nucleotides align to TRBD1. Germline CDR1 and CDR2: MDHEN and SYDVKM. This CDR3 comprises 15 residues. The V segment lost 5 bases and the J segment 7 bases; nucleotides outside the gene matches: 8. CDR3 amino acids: CASSPTGGGWNEQFF. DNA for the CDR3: TGTGCCAGCAGTCCGACAGGGGGCGGGTGGAATGAGCAGTTCTTC.

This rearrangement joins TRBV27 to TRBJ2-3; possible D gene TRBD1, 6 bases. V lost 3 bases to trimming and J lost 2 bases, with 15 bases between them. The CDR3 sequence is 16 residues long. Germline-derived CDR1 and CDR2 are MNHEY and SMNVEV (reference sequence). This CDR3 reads CASSFQGTLFTDTQYF. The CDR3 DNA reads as TGTGCCAGCAGTTTCCAAGGGACACTTTTCACAGATACGCAGTATTTT.